Shown below are 10 T cell receptor beta chains from a single sample sequenced in a study of OX40 agonist ivuxolimab in advanced cancers. Library creation used the immunoSEQ multiplex PCR assay. TCRdb provides this immuneACCESS table in a form limited to in-frame rearrangements. Some clones are lacking; in checked studies, under half of them reflect an unresolved V gene, and why the rest are absent is not known. The sample yields over 65,000 clones; 86% were counted once. In total, the top ten clones hold roughly 8% of the sample. The sequenced sample was CD4+ or CD8+ T cells sorted from blood, obtained in a trial of the OX40 agonist ivuxolimab. The receptors come from an adult with an advanced solid tumor such as melanoma, head and neck, liver or kidney cancer.

The chain is built from TRBV6-5 and TRBJ2-1; 7 positions match TRBD1. Trimming took 5 bases from V and 7 from J; bases not matched to a gene: 5. CDR1 MNHEY and CDR2 SVGAGI come from the germline V gene. The CDR3 contains 13 residues. CDR3 DNA: TGTGCCAGCAGTCGACAGGGTAGGAATGAGCAGTTCTTC. This codes for CASSRQGRNEQFF.

This chain uses TRBV7-2 with TRBJ2-5; D not resolved. The CDR3 extends over 11 amino acids. Trimming removed 4 bases from V and 2 bases from J, with 2 bases in between. The V gene's germline CDR1 is SGHTA and CDR2 FQGNSA. In DNA form, the CDR3 reads TGTGCCAGCAGCTCACAAGAGACCCAGTACTTC. Encoded protein: CASSSQETQYF.

The DNA for the CDR3 is TGTGCCAGCAGCTTAAACGGGATTAACACAGATACGCAGTATTTT. Amino acids: CASSLNGINTDTQYF. The J gene is TRBJ2-3, the V gene TRBV7-3, with D tentatively TRBD2 (5 bases). V was clipped by 1 base and J by 2 bases, with 10 bases between them. CDR1 SGHTA and CDR2 FQGTGA come from the germline V gene. The length of the CDR3 is 15 residues.

This chain uses TRBV6-1 with TRBJ2-6, with D hard to call. The CDR3 sequence is 12 residues long. Germline CDR1 reads MNHNS; CDR2 reads SASEGT. The CDR3 reads CAVGSGANVLTF. Here the CDR3 DNA reads TGTGCTGTGGGATCTGGGGCCAACGTCCTGACTTTC.

The gene calls are TRBV4-2 and TRBJ2-2; D not certain. The V end lost 0 bases, the J end lost 5 bases, and 7 bases lay between the germline ends. Germline CDR1 is LGHNA and CDR2 is YNFKEQ. CDR3 size: 14 residues. CDR3 residues: CASSQEARTGELFF. The CDR3 bases are TGTGCCAGCAGCCAAGAAGCCAGGACCGGGGAGCTGTTTTTT.

The rearrangement links TRBV11-1 to TRBJ1-1; D might be TRBD1 (6 bases). Trimming stripped 5 bases from V and 0 bases from J, with 16 bases between. The CDR3 loop spans 16 amino acids. Germline-derived CDR1 and CDR2 are SGHAT and FQDESV (reference sequence). CDR3 amino acids: CASSPSGQNMNTEAFF. CDR3 nucleotides: TGTGCCAGCAGCCCGTCAGGACAGAATATGAACACTGAAGCTTTCTTT.

The chain employs TRBV10-3 and TRBJ1-2; 8 bases match TRBD1. The J segment lost 7 bases and the V segment lost 1 base, leaving 17 bases of the junction unmatched. The V gene's germline CDR1 is ENHRY and CDR2 SYGVKD. This CDR3 has 18 residues. CDR3: CAISELRRYMDREGGYTF. The CDR3 nucleotides read TGTGCCATCAGTGAGTTACGAAGGTATATGGACAGGGAGGGTGGCTACACCTTC.

V gene TRBV5-1 combines with J gene TRBJ2-2; possibly TRBD1 or TRBD2 for D (5 bases each). Germline-derived CDR1 and CDR2 are SGHRS and YFSETQ. Trimming shortened V by 0 bases and J by 0 bases, and 9 bases separated the two germline ends. The CDR3 contains 16 residues. The CDR3 DNA is TGCGCCAGCAGCTTGGCCGGGACGACGAACACCGGGGAGCTGTTTTTT. Its translation is CASSLAGTTNTGELFF.

This clone was counted a single time. This chain links TRBV7-3 with TRBJ2-3; 8 bases are shared with TRBD2. This CDR3 has 15 amino acids. The germline V gene has CDR1 SGHTA and CDR2 FQGTGA. Trimming took 3 bases from V and 9 from J; bases not matched to a gene: 11. CDR3 nucleotide sequence: TGTGCCAGCAGCTTGTCCCCTGGGTCTAGCGGGACGCAGTATTTT. Protein product: CASSLSPGSSGTQYF.

This chain joins TRBV19 and TRBJ2-5; 7 positions agree with TRBD2. Trimming removed 7 bases from V and 5 bases from J; junction bases left unmatched: 16. The CDR3 is made up of 16 amino acids. The germline V gene encodes CDR1 LNHDA and CDR2 SQIVND (reference sequence). CDR3 region: CASIPSPGGGPETQYF. CDR3 coding DNA: TGTGCCAGTATACCCTCGCCGGGGGGAGGGCCGGAGACCCAGTACTTC. The entire variable domain, with the rest obtained from reference TRBV19 and TRBJ2-5, is as follows: DGGITQSPKYLFRKEGQNVTLSCEQNLNHDAMYWYRQDPGQGLRLIYYSQIVNDFQKGDIAEGYSVSREKKESFPLTVTSAQKNPTAFYLCASIPSPGGGPETQYFGPGTRLLVL.